The 7 T cell receptor beta chains below were found in one sample sequenced in a study of T cell responses to AZD1222 COVID-19 vaccine. Sequencing was performed with immunoSEQ multiplex PCR; in TCRdb, only in-frame clones are kept and a portion is missing. This sample has fewer than 250,000 clones; 85% to 95% occur once, and the top ten carry 1% to 1.5%. Specimen: peripheral blood, collected on day 0 of AZD1222 vaccination. These receptors all stem from an adult in good health.

V and J are TRBV10-2 and TRBJ2-1; possible D gene TRBD1, 5 bases. The ends were cut back, 6 bases at V and 10 bases at J, with 16 bases in the middle. The CDR3 runs 13 residues. The V gene's germline CDR1 is WSHSY and CDR2 SAAADI. The CDR3, as DNA: TGCGCCAGCAGCGCAGAAGGGGTTGGGGAGCAGTTCTTC. Amino acids: CASSAEGVGEQFF.

The chain's CDR3 is CASSTDSGGKLFF. Here the CDR3 DNA reads TGTGCCAGCAGTACGGACAGTGGGGGGAAACTGTTTTTT. The chain couples TRBV12-3 or TRBV12-4 to TRBJ1-4; weak D call: TRBD1 (6 bases). The CDR3 contains 13 residues. The V end lost 5 bases, the J end lost 11 bases, and 15 bases lay between the germline ends.

The rearrangement joins TRBV7-6 to TRBJ1-1; D gene ambiguous. Germline assignment: CDR1 SGHVS and CDR2 FNYEAQ. The CDR3 runs 15 residues. V gave up 1 base and J gave up 1 base, with 10 bases separating them. CDR3 residues: CASSLEVRRNTEAFF. CDR3 DNA: TGTGCCAGCAGCTTAGAGGTCAGGCGGAACACTGAAGCTTTCTTT.

This chain links TRBV30 with TRBJ1-2; TRBD1 matches 8 bases. The CDR3 has 13 residues. V lost 3 bases, J lost 4 bases, and 4 bases stayed unmatched. Germline CDR1 is GTSNPN and CDR2 is SVGIG (reference sequence). CDR3 DNA sequence: TGTGCCTGGAGAGGGACAGGTGTCTATGGCTACACCTTC. Translation: CAWRGTGVYGYTF.

This chain uses TRBV7-8 with TRBJ1-1; 7 bases align to TRBD1. V shed 5 bases and J 2 bases; nucleotides not matched to a gene: 2. The CDR3 has 13 amino acids. The germline gives CDR1 SGHVS, CDR2 FQNEAQ. The CDR3: CASSRDRNTEAFF. The DNA for the CDR3 is TGTGCCAGCAGCCGGGACAGAAACACTGAAGCTTTCTTT.

The count of this clone is one. J is TRBJ1-5 and V is TRBV27; D gene unclear. This CDR3 spans 13 amino acids. Germline CDR1 MNHEY, CDR2 SMNVEV (reference sequence). V gave up 2 bases and J gave up 6 bases, with 8 bases separating them. The CDR3 region is CASSLLGSQPQHF. Written as DNA, the CDR3 is TGTGCCAGCAGTTTACTCGGCTCTCAGCCCCAGCATTTT.

The chain joins TRBV2 to TRBJ2-5, with D hard to call. The CDR3 length is 13 residues. Germline CDR1 SNHLY, CDR2 FYNNEI. Trimming cost V 6 bases and J 7 bases, with 15 bases left between them. The CDR3 coding sequence is TGTGCCAGCAGCAGAACTCTATGGGTGACCCAGTACTTC. It translates to CASSRTLWVTQYF. Based on the CDR3 plus reference TRBV2 and TRBJ2-5, the full variable domain is EPEVTQTPSHQVTQMGQEVILRCVPISNHLYFYWYRQILGQKVEFLVSFYNNEISEKSEIFDDQFSVERPDGSNFTLKIRSTKLEDSAMYFCASSRTLWVTQYFGPGTRLLVL.